Below, one TCR beta chain is given with its context. The data were taken from a study of radiation and T cells in renal cell carcinoma. Time point of the sample: blood 4 weeks post-SBRT, at nephrectomy. Indicated treatment: 15 Gy SBRT to primary tumor, nephrectomy 4 weeks later. Produced via immunoSEQ multiplex PCR; TCRdb's table is partial and in-frame only. The repertoire has fewer than 200,000 clones, around 90% of them found once; the top ten carry approximately 10%. Germline lookup yields CDR1 MDHEN and CDR2 SYDVKM. Deletions cut 1 base from V and 0 bases from J, with 12 bases between. CDR3 size: 16 residues.

The specimen was blood, collected from a patient whose treatment included radiotherapy and nephrectomy. This chain joins TRBV28 and TRBJ1-2; no clear D gene. This TCR came from a woman between 45 and 60 years old with renal cell carcinoma. CDR3 nucleotides: TGTGCCAGCAGTTTATTAGCGGTGGAGTCTAACTATGGCTACACCTTC. Its protein product is CASSLLAVESNYGYTF.